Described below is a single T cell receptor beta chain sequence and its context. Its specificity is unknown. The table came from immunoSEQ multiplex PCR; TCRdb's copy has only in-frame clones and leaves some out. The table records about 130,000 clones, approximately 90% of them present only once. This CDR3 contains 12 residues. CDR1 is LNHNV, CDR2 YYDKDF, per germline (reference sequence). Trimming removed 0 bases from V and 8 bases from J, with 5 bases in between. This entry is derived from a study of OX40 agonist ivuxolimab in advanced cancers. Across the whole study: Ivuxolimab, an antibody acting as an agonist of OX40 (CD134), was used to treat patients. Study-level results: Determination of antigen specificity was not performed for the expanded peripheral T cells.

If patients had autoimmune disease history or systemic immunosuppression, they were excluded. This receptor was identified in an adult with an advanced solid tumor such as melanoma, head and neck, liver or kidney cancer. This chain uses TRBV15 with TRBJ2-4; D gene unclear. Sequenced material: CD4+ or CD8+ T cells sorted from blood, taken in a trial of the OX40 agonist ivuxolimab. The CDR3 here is CATSREGHIQYF. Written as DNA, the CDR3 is TGTGCCACCAGCAGAGAAGGGCACATTCAGTACTTC.